Following are 11 T cell receptor beta chains from one sample sequenced in a study of blood T cell repertoires in COVID-19. Generated by immunoSEQ multiplex PCR, the TCRdb table keeps only in-frame clones and is missing some. The data show 25,000 to 35,000 clones, with about nine tenths seen just once and roughly 5.4% held by the top ten. Sequenced: peripheral blood. The receptors shown here come from a man in his 60s with active COVID-19.

The V call is TRBV3-1 (or the pseudogene TRBV3-2), the J call TRBJ1-2; D is unclear. Trimming cost V 1 base and J 7 bases, with 13 bases left between them. This CDR3 is 14 amino acids long. Germline V CDR1 and CDR2: LGHDT, YNNKEL (reference sequence). CDR3 nucleotides: TGTGCCAGCAGCCAAGTTTCCGGGGTTGGTGGCTACACCTTC. Translated: CASSQVSGVGGYTF.

The V and J genes are TRBV19 and TRBJ1-1, with 8 nucleotides matching TRBD1. Looked up from germline, CDR1 is LNHDA and CDR2 is SQIVND (reference sequence). The CDR3 is 17 residues long. The V segment lost 11 bases and the J segment 5 bases; nucleotides outside the gene matches: 22. This CDR3 reads CAVAAWRQGASGTEAFF. The CDR3 bases are TGTGCCGTTGCTGCGTGGCGGCAGGGGGCCTCTGGAACTGAAGCTTTCTTT.

The genes are TRBV18 and TRBJ1-6, with 9 nucleotides matching TRBD1. Trimming removed 2 bases from V and 9 bases from J; junction bases left unmatched: 2. Germline-derived CDR1 and CDR2 are KGHSH and LQKENI. The CDR3 is made up of 14 amino acids. As DNA, the CDR3 is TGTGCCAGCTCACCAGGGACAGGGAGTTCACCCCTCCACTTT. It is translated as CASSPGTGSSPLHF.

CDR3 in DNA: TGTGCCAGCAGCTTGGTACTAGCGGGACCTACCACAGATACGCAGTATTTT. Protein sequence: CASSLVLAGPTTDTQYF. This chain links TRBV5-4 with TRBJ2-3; 10 bases are shared with TRBD2. CDR1 and CDR2 (germline): SGHNT, YYREEE (reference sequence). This CDR3 has 17 amino acids. V dropped 0 bases and J dropped 2; count of bases not matched to a gene: 6.

V usage is TRBV18 and J usage is TRBJ2-7; TRBD1 matches at 11 bases. V lost 0 bases and J lost 5; bases outside the gene matches: 3. The CDR3 extends over 15 amino acids. The V gene's germline CDR1 is KGHSH and CDR2 LQKENI. The CDR3 sequence is CASSPPGQGVHEQYF. Here the CDR3 DNA reads TGTGCCAGCTCACCACCGGGACAGGGGGTACACGAGCAGTACTTC.

The chain uses TRBV5-1 and TRBJ2-6, with D tentatively TRBD1 (5 bases). The CDR3 consists of 17 residues. Per germline, CDR1 SGHRS and CDR2 YFSETQ. With 0 bases removed from V and 2 bases from J, the gap between germline ends came to 12 bases. The CDR3 region is CASSLAQAQTGANVLTF. The DNA of the CDR3 is TGCGCCAGCAGCTTGGCACAGGCTCAGACTGGGGCCAACGTCCTGACTTTC.

This clone was observed a handful of times. This sequence joins TRBV19 and TRBJ1-4; maybe TRBD1 (5 bases). The CDR3 consists of 14 residues. The V end lost 7 bases, the J end lost 13 bases, and 22 bases lay between the germline ends. In germline, CDR1 is LNHDA, CDR2 SQIVND (reference sequence). CDR3: CASTTSGGDPRLFF. CDR3 nucleotides: TGTGCCAGTACCACATCCGGGGGGGACCCCAGACTGTTTTTT.

The gene calls are TRBV7-9 and TRBJ2-7, with TRBD1 identical over 7 bases. The J segment lost 3 bases and the V segment lost 1 base, leaving 9 bases of the junction unmatched. The CDR3 runs to 16 residues. Germline V CDR1 and CDR2: SEHNR, FQNEAQ (reference sequence). DNA of the CDR3: TGTGCCAGCAGCTTAGTACCAGGGGGTTACCTCTACGAGCAGTACTTC. Its translation: CASSLVPGGYLYEQYF.

This CDR3 reads CASSLSGAYPYEQYF. In DNA, the CDR3 is TGTGCCAGCAGCTTATCAGGGGCTTACCCCTACGAGCAGTACTTC. The chain employs TRBV7-9 and TRBJ2-7; the D gene is possibly TRBD1 (6 bases). The CDR3 totals 15 residues. V lost 2 bases, J lost 2 bases, and 13 bases lay in between. CDR1 is SEHNR and CDR2 is FQNEAQ in the germline V gene (reference sequence). Full variable domain (outside the CDR3, taken from reference TRBV7-9 and TRBJ2-7): DTGVSQNPRHKITKRGQNVTFRCDPISEHNRLYWYRQTLGQGPEFLTYFQNEAQLEKSRLLSDRFSAERPKGSFSTLEIQRTEQGDSAMYLCASSLSGAYPYEQYFGPGTRLTVT.

This sequence joins TRBV6-5 and TRBJ1-6; 7 nucleotides agree with TRBD1. This CDR3 contains 14 residues. CDR1 and CDR2 from the germline V gene are MNHEY and SVGAGI. V lost 6 bases to trimming and J lost 5 bases; unmatched junction nucleotides: 4. The chain's CDR3 is CASRQGQNNSPLHF. The CDR3 coding sequence is TGTGCCAGCAGACAGGGACAGAATAATTCACCCCTCCACTTT.

Here the CDR3 reads CASSFGQQETQYF. CDR3 sequence (DNA): TGTGCCAGCAGCTTTGGGCAGCAGGAGACCCAGTACTTC. The V and J genes are TRBV11-3 and TRBJ2-5; no reliable D call. CDR1 SGHNT and CDR2 YENEEA come from the germline V gene. The V and J ends lost 3 bases and 5 bases respectively, with 10 bases between them. There are 13 residues in the CDR3.